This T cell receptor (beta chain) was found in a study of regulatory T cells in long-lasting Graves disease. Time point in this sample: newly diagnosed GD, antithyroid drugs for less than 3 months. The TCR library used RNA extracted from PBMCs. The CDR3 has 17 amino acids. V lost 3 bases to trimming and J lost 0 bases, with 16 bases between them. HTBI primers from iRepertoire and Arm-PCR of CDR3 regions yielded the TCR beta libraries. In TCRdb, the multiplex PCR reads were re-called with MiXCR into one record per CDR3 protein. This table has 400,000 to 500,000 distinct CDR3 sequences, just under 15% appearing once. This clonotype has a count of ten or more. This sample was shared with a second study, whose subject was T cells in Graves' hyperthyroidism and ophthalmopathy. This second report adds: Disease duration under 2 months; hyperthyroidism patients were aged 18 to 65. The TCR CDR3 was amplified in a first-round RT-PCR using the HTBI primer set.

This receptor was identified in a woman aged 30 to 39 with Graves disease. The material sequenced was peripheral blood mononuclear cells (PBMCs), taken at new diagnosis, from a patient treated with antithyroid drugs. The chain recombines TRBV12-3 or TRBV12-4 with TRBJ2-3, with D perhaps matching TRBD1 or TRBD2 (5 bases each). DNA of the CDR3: TGTGCCAGCAGTTTGAGGGGACCGACAGTGAGCACAGATACGCAGTATTTT. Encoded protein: CASSLRGPTVSTDTQYF.